This TCR beta chain was recovered during a study of shared clonotypes between healthy human individuals. Germline V gene sequence: CDR1 SGHRS, CDR2 YFSETQ. V was trimmed by 2 bases and J by 3 bases, leaving 14 bases between them. The CDR3 has 15 residues. The naive CD8 subset, CD45RO-negative cells positively selected for CCR7, excluded terminally differentiated effector memory CD45RA+ cells. The protocol was immunoSEQ multiplex PCR, while the TCRdb copy is restricted to in-frame clones and leaves out a portion. The sample gives some 2,100,000 clones, 90% to 95% of which show up once; about 1.5% is in the top ten.

The chain couples TRBV5-1 to TRBJ2-5; D possibly matches TRBD1 or TRBD2 (5 bases each). The sequence was obtained from a man younger than 35 in good health. Some clones in this sample may be carry-over from other donors' samples. The sequenced sample consisted of naive CD8+ T cells from PBMCs. CDR3 protein: CASSFGGVREETQYF. CDR3 DNA: TGCGCCAGCAGCTTTGGGGGTGTCCGGGAAGAGACCCAGTACTTC.